This T cell receptor beta chain is from a study of blood T cell repertoires in COVID-19. Study-level background: Whether acute or convalescent, the COVID-19 samples came from the United States, Italy and Spain. Sources were T cells, B-cell-depleted T cells, or PBMCs; the material itself was cDNA or gDNA.

Trimming took 0 bases from V and 4 from J, leaving 10 bases between them. CDR3 length equals 14 residues. Looked up from germline, CDR1 is SGHNT and CDR2 is YYREEE (reference sequence). Per the original methods: By means of reference gene primer amplification, nucleated cell counts were estimated. Method: immunoSEQ multiplex PCR; TCRdb's copy keeps in-frame clones and lacks some. That table gives V, J and clone size, and the DNA gave D and trimming. This sample carries around 84,000 clones, 85% of them seen once, and the ten largest clones take 15% to 20%. The TCR sequence derives from a man at least 80 years old with active or convalescent COVID-19. The sequencing sample was made of peripheral blood. This chain links TRBV5-4 with TRBJ1-1; D gene ambiguous. The CDR3 DNA reads TGTGCCAGCAGCTTGGAGACCAGACTCACTGAAGCTTTCTTT. Protein sequence: CASSLETRLTEAFF. Full variable domain (outside the CDR3, taken from reference TRBV5-4 and TRBJ1-1): ETGVTQSPTHLIKTRGQQVTLRCSSQSGHNTVSWYQQALGQGPQFIFQYYREEENGRGNFPPRFSGLQFPNYSSELNVNALELDDSALYLCASSLETRLTEAFFGQGTRLTVV.